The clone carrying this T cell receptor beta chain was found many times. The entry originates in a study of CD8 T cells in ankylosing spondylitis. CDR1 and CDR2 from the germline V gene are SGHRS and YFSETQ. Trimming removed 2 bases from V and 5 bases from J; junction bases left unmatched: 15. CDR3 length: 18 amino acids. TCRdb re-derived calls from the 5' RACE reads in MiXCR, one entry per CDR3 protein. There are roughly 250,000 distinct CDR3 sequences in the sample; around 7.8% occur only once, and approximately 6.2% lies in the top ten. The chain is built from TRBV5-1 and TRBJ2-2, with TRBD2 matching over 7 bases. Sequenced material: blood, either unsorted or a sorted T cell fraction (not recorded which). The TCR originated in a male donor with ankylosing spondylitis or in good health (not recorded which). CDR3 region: CASSLRPRAGERTGELFF. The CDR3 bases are TGCGCCAGCAGCTTACGACCCCGTGCGGGAGAAAGAACCGGGGAGCTGTTTTTT. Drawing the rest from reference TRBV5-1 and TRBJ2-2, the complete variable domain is KAGVTQTPRYLIKTRGQQVTLSCSPISGHRSVSWYQQTPGQGLQFLFEYFSETQRNKGNFPGRFSGRQFSNSRSEMNVSTLELGDSALYLCASSLRPRAGERTGELFFGEGSRLTVL.